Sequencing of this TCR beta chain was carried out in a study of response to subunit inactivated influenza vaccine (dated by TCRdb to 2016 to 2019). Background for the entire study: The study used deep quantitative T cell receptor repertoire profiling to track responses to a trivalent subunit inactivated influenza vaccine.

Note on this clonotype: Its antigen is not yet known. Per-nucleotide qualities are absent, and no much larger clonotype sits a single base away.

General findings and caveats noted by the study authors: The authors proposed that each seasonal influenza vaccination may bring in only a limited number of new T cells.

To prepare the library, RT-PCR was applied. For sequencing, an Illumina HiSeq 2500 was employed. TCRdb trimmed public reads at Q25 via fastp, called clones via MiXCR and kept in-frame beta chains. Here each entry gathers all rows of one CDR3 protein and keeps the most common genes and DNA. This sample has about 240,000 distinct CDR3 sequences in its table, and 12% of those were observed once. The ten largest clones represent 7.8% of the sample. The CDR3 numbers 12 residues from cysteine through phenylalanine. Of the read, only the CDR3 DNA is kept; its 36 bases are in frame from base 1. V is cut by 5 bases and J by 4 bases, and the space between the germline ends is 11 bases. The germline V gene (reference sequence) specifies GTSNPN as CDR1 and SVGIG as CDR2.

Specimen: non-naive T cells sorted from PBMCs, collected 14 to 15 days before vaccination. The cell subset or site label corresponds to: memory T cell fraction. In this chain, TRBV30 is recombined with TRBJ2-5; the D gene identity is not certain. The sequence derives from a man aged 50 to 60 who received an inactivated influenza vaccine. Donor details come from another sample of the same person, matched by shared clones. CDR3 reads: CAWAKGGETQYF. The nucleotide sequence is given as TGTGCCTGGGCAAAGGGCGGAGAGACCCAGTACTTC. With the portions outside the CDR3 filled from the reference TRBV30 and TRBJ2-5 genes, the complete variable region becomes SQTIHQWPATLVQPVGSPLSLECTVEGTSNPNLYWYRQAAGRGLQLLFYSVGIGQISSEVPQNLSASRPQDRQFILSSKKLLLSDSGFYLCAWAKGGETQYFGPGTRLLVL.